This T cell receptor beta chain was captured in a study of T and B cells in COVID-19 patients. About the study: COVID-19 patients gave peripheral blood either during active infection or after recovery. At median age approximately 30 years, recovered patients were younger than active-infection patients at more than 65. In the active-infection cohort, about 90% of the 20 patients had comorbidities linked to unfavorable COVID-19 outcome.

TRB was amplified from approximately 250-480 ng of blood genomic DNA. TRB rearrangements were amplified by multiplex PCR with BIOMED2 TRB-A/B primers. TCRdb reanalysed the multiplex PCR reads using MiXCR and keeps one entry per CDR3 protein. The table lists 4,500 to 6,500 distinct CDR3 sequences, 25% to 30% of them singletons. To note about this clonotype: The antigen remains undetermined.

Study-level points and caveats: Clonality of TRB repertoires was high in active COVID-19; recovery brought above-healthy diversity and richness.

V lost 3 bases, J lost 4 bases, and 22 bases stayed unmatched. CDR1 and CDR2 (germline): LNHDA, SQIVND (reference sequence). This CDR3 region has 21 residues. Sequencing was carried out using blood. V gene TRBV19 combines with J gene TRBJ2-1, with 9 bases aligning to TRBD2. The TCR was taken from a human donor with active COVID-19. As DNA, the CDR3 is TGTGCCAGTAGTATCGCCCGGGAGCAGTACCCCAGGCTAGCGGGGTACAATGAGCAGTTCTTC. Translation gives CASSIAREQYPRLAGYNEQFF.